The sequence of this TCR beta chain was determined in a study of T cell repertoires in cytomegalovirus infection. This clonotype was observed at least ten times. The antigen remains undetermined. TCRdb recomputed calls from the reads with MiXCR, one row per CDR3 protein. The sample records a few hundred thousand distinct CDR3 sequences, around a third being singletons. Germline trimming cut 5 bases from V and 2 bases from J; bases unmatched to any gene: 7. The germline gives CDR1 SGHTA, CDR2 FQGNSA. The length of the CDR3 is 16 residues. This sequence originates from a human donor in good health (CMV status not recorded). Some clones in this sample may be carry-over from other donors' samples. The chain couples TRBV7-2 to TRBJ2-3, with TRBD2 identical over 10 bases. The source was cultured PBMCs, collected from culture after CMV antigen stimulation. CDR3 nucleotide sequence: TGTGCCAGCAGCCGCCAAGCGGGAGGGCCCACAGATACGCAGTATTTT. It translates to CASSRQAGGPTDTQYF.